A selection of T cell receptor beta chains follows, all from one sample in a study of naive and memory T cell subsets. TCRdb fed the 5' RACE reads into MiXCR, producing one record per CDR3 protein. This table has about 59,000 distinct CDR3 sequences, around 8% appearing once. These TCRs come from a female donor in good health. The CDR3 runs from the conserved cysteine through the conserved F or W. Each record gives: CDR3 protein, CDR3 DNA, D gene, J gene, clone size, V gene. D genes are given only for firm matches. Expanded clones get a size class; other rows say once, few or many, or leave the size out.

CASSPRARDINGYTF | TGTGCCAGCAGCCCACGCGCTCGGGACATAAATGGCTACACCTTC | . | TRBJ1-2 | many | TRBV4-2
CASSYSGGEQETQYF | TGTGCCAGCAGTTACTCCGGCGGTGAACAAGAGACCCAGTACTTC | . | TRBJ2-5 | many | TRBV6-5
CASSPQDRTYEKLFF | TGTGCCAGCAGCCCACAGGACAGGACGTATGAAAAACTGTTTTTT | TRBD1 | TRBJ1-4 | . | TRBV3-1
CASSLEGDGTEAFF | TGCGCCAGCAGCTTGGAGGGAGACGGGACTGAAGCTTTCTTT | . | TRBJ1-1 | many | TRBV5-1
CASTNTVQDTQYF | TGTGCCAGCACCAATACGGTCCAAGATACGCAGTATTTT | . | TRBJ2-3 | many | TRBV6-1
CASSLSRDRGLRTEAFF | TGCGCCAGCAGCTTGTCCCGGGACAGGGGGTTGAGAACTGAAGCTTTCTTT | TRBD1 | TRBJ1-1 | many | TRBV5-1
CASSLRLGYGYRTEAFF | TGTGCCAGCAGCCTGCGTTTGGGGTACGGGTATAGGACTGAAGCTTTCTTT | . | TRBJ1-1 | few | TRBV5-6
CSALRAGKVSDTQYF | TGCAGTGCTTTACGAGCGGGAAAGGTATCAGATACGCAGTATTTT | TRBD2 | TRBJ2-3 | . | TRBV20-1
CASTNQGLNQPQHF | TGTGCCAGCACCAACCAGGGATTAAATCAGCCCCAGCATTTT | . | TRBJ1-5 | few | TRBV2
CSARDSMNTEAFF | TGCAGTGCTAGAGACAGCATGAACACTGAAGCTTTCTTT | . | TRBJ1-1 | many | TRBV20-1
CSVGGRPETQYF | TGCAGCGTTGGGGGGAGGCCAGAGACCCAGTACTTC | . | TRBJ2-5 | few | TRBV29-1
CASTIQGANTEAFF | TGTGCCAGCACCATACAGGGGGCGAACACTGAAGCTTTCTTT | TRBD1 | TRBJ1-1 | few | TRBV25-1
CASKHLGQSTDTQYF | TGTGCCAGCAAACACTTGGGGCAGAGCACAGATACGCAGTATTTT | . | TRBJ2-3 | few | TRBV6-5
CASSQPGTVSSTDTQYF | TGTGCCAGCAGCCAACCCGGGACAGTGAGTAGCACAGATACGCAGTATTTT | TRBD1 | TRBJ2-3 | . | TRBV5-6
CASSLGLPAYSGANVLTF | TGTGCCAGCAGCTTAGGCCTCCCAGCTTACTCTGGGGCCAACGTCCTGACTTTC | . | TRBJ2-6 | few | TRBV13
CASSLLAGGAHTDTQYF | TGTGCCAGCAGCTTACTCGCCGGGGGGGCTCACACAGATACGCAGTATTTT | TRBD2 | TRBJ2-3 | . | TRBV7-9
CASSGGLLDNEQFF | TGTGCCAGTAGTGGTGGCTTACTGGACAATGAGCAGTTCTTC | . | TRBJ2-1 | . | TRBV19
CASSISWRGPETQYF | TGTGCCAGTAGTATTAGTTGGCGGGGTCCAGAGACCCAGTACTTC | . | TRBJ2-5 | . | TRBV19
CASSLSGGAADTQYF | TGTGCCAGCAGTTTAAGCGGGGGGGCCGCAGATACGCAGTATTTT | TRBD2 | TRBJ2-3 | many | TRBV12-3/TRBV12-4
CASSSTGIFSYEQYF | TGTGCCAGCAGCTCAACTGGGATATTCTCCTACGAGCAGTACTTC | . | TRBJ2-7 | few | TRBV7-9
CAWSPETGRTEAFF | TGTGCCTGGAGCCCCGAGACAGGGCGCACTGAAGCTTTCTTT | TRBD1 | TRBJ1-1 | many | TRBV30
CSAHSPGGTNYGYTF | TGCAGTGCCCACTCACCCGGGGGCACGAACTATGGCTACACCTTC | . | TRBJ1-2 | . | TRBV20-1
CASSSGQGNLEQFF | TGTGCCAGCAGTTCCGGACAGGGAAATTTGGAGCAGTTCTTC | TRBD1 | TRBJ2-1 | . | TRBV27
CASSLLQGGEAFF | TGTGCCAGCAGTTTACTCCAAGGAGGGGAAGCTTTCTTT | . | TRBJ1-1 | few | TRBV27
CASQVPNTGELFF | TGTGCCTCACAGGTACCGAACACCGGGGAGCTGTTTTTT | . | TRBJ2-2 | . | TRBV24-1
CASSPDGGGYGYTF | TGCGCCAGCTCCCCTGACGGGGGGGGCTATGGCTACACCTTC | . | TRBJ1-2 | many | TRBV5-1
CSANRVYEQYF | TGCAGTGCTAACAGGGTGTACGAGCAGTACTTC | . | TRBJ2-7 | many | TRBV20-1
CASSLWPLAGLAKNIQYF | TGTGCCAGCAGTTTATGGCCACTAGCGGGCTTAGCCAAAAACATTCAGTACTTC | TRBD2 | TRBJ2-4 | many | TRBV28
CASSVSGSPGGTDTQYF | TGTGCCAGCAGCGTTTCTGGCAGTCCGGGGGGCACAGATACGCAGTATTTT | . | TRBJ2-3 | . | TRBV7-6
CASSLRGRTDTQYF | TGTGCCAGCAGTCTCAGGGGACGGACAGATACGCAGTATTTT | . | TRBJ2-3 | few | TRBV12-3/TRBV12-4
CSAISQGQFSGNTIYF | TGCAGTGCCATCAGCCAGGGACAGTTCTCTGGAAACACCATATATTTT | TRBD1 | TRBJ1-3 | few | TRBV20-1
CASSWNTGTAGNTIYF | TGTGCCAGCTCATGGAATACCGGGACAGCTGGAAACACCATATATTTT | TRBD1 | TRBJ1-3 | many | TRBV18
CASSPVQVEQYF | TGCGCCAGCAGCCCCGTCCAAGTAGAGCAGTACTTC | . | TRBJ2-7 | . | TRBV5-1
CASSPSQGVSEAFF | TGTGCCAGCAGCCCGAGTCAGGGGGTCTCGGAAGCTTTCTTT | TRBD1 | TRBJ1-1 | many | TRBV7-9
CASSDSLGLSTEAFF | TGCGCCAGCAGTGACAGTCTGGGGTTAAGCACTGAAGCTTTCTTT | . | TRBJ1-1 | few | TRBV10-1
CASSIGILNTEAFF | TGTGCCAGTAGTATTGGGATCTTGAACACTGAAGCTTTCTTT | . | TRBJ1-1 | . | TRBV19
CASRLSGDTQYF | TGTGCCAGTCGTCTTTCCGGAGATACGCAGTATTTT | . | TRBJ2-3 | medium-sized | TRBV19
CASSQEWAGWMNDGYTF | TGTGCCAGCAGCCAAGAATGGGCCGGGTGGATGAACGATGGCTACACCTTC | . | TRBJ1-2 | . | TRBV3-1
CASSPGLAGGGHEQYF | TGTGCCAGCAGCCCGGGACTAGCGGGAGGTGGCCACGAGCAGTACTTC | TRBD2 | TRBJ2-7 | many | TRBV11-2
CAWSRLAGSTDTQYF | TGTGCCTGGAGTCGACTAGCGGGCAGCACAGATACGCAGTATTTT | TRBD2 | TRBJ2-3 | few | TRBV30
CASNPLADYNEQFF | TGCGCCAGCAATCCCCTAGCGGACTACAATGAGCAGTTCTTC | TRBD2 | TRBJ2-1 | few | TRBV5-1
CASSLSGRAWETQYF | TGTGCCAGCAGCCTAAGCGGGAGGGCCTGGGAGACCCAGTACTTC | TRBD2 | TRBJ2-5 | few | TRBV28
CASSSGDTGELFF | TGTGCCAGCAGTAGCGGGGACACCGGGGAGCTGTTTTTT | TRBD2 | TRBJ2-2 | many | TRBV6-4
CASSDSGLGGYEQYF | TGTGCCAGCAGTGATTCCGGACTCGGGGGTTACGAGCAGTACTTC | . | TRBJ2-7 | few | TRBV25-1
CASSLVSPGISYEQYF | TGTGCCAGCAGCTTGGTATCCCCAGGGATATCCTACGAGCAGTACTTC | . | TRBJ2-7 | few | TRBV7-9
CSASVARLAKNIQYF | TGCAGTGCTAGTGTCGCACGGCTAGCCAAAAACATTCAGTACTTC | . | TRBJ2-4 | few | TRBV20-1
CASSSRQIYEQYF | TGTGCCAGCAGCTCCAGACAGATCTACGAGCAGTACTTC | . | TRBJ2-7 | . | TRBV7-9